One sample yielded the 25 T cell receptor beta chains listed below, sequenced in a study of post-analysis software for immune sequencing data. Their target antigens are unknown. Presence of unique molecular identifiers characterized the TCR beta cDNA libraries. TCRdb analysed the PCR reads with MiXCR anew, one entry per CDR3 protein. The table lists about 820,000 distinct CDR3 sequences, 53% of them singletons, with about 4.5% in the top ten. General observations from the study: Elevated frequency relative to controls characterized four to six TRBV segments in patients, TRBV5-6, TRBV5-1 and TRBV20-1 among them.

What was sequenced was blood. All receptors come from a girl aged 5 to 17 with multiple sclerosis.

J is TRBJ1-6 and V is TRBV28; D is unclear. CDR1 MDHEN and CDR2 SYDVKM come from the germline V gene. This CDR3 has 16 amino acids. Trimming stripped 4 bases from V and 6 bases from J, with 16 bases between. The CDR3: CASSSPSRAGNSPLHF. The CDR3 DNA reads TGTGCCAGCAGTTCCCCCAGTAGGGCGGGTAATTCACCCCTCCACTTT.

The chain couples TRBV20-1 to TRBJ1-6; D unclear. Trimming left V 3 bases short and J 0 bases short, with 9 bases between. This CDR3 has 15 amino acids. Germline V gives CDR1 DFQATT, CDR2 SNEGSKA (reference sequence). DNA for the CDR3: TGCAGTGCTAGTGGCACGAGCTCCTATAATTCACCCCTCCACTTT. Amino acid sequence: CSASGTSSYNSPLHF.

The chain joins TRBV29-1 to TRBJ2-5; 9 bases are shared with TRBD2. V gave up 3 bases and J gave up 0 bases; unmatched junction bases: 5. There are 15 residues in the CDR3. Germline V gives CDR1 SQVTM, CDR2 ANQGSEA. CDR3 protein: CSVEWLAGNQETQYF. In nucleotides, the CDR3 is TGCAGCGTTGAGTGGCTAGCGGGGAACCAAGAGACCCAGTACTTC.

This clonotype was seen only a few times. The CDR3 DNA is TGTGCCAGCAGCTTTTCGGGAGTCCCCCCTTACGAGCAGTACTTC. Its protein product is CASSFSGVPPYEQYF. The J gene is TRBJ2-7, the V gene TRBV11-2; a weak D match, TRBD2 (6 bases). From germline, CDR1 is SGHAT and CDR2 FQNNGV. The CDR3 sequence is 15 residues long. Trimming removed 3 bases from V and 4 bases from J, with 16 bases in between.

CDR3 region: CASSQKSARHEQFF. In nucleotides, the CDR3 is TGCGCCAGCAGCCAAAAATCGGCGCGTCATGAGCAGTTCTTC. This chain links TRBV4-1 with TRBJ2-1; D uncertain. CDR3 length equals 14 residues. Germline values: CDR1 MGHRA, CDR2 YSYEKL. Between the trimmed V and J ends, which lost 2 bases and 8 bases, there was a span of 13 bases.

This clonotype has more than one count but fewer than ten. The gene calls are TRBV3-1 and TRBJ2-7, with TRBD2 matching 10 bases. Judging by the DNA end, TRBJ2-5 fits better; the J call may be wrong. CDR1 is LGHDT and CDR2 is YNNKEL in the germline V gene (reference sequence). The CDR3 contains 15 residues. The CDR3 reads CASIASGSSFETQYF. The CDR3 coding sequence is TGTGCCAGCATCGCTAGCGGGAGCAGTTTTGAGACCCAGTACTTC.

This clonotype came up once. The V call is TRBV20-1, the J call TRBJ2-5; possibly TRBD1 or TRBD2 for D (5 bases each). TRBJ2-7 explains the end of the DNA better; the J call may be wrong. Germline V gene sequence: CDR1 DFQATT, CDR2 SNEGSKA (reference sequence). The CDR3 extends over 13 amino acids. The CDR3: CSARGPTSYEQYF. CDR3 DNA: TGCAGTGCCCGGGGACCCACGAGCTACGAGCAGTACTTC.

This clonotype was seen a few times. This rearrangement joins TRBV28 to TRBJ2-3, with D uncertain. The germline CDR1 and CDR2 sequences are MDHEN and SYDVKM. Trimming took off 4 bases at V and 3 bases at J, with 17 bases between the two ends. The CDR3 length is 16 residues. The CDR3 spells CASSSSARRRTDTQYF. Here the CDR3 DNA reads TGTGCCAGCAGTTCCTCGGCCCGGCGAAGGACAGATACGCAGTATTTT.

In this sample, this clonotype turned up a few times. V usage is TRBV12-3 or TRBV12-4 and J usage is TRBJ2-7; 9 nucleotides match TRBD2. This CDR3 is 15 amino acids long. V gave up 3 bases and J gave up 7 bases; unmatched junction bases: 10. CDR3 sequence reads: CASSLRQREVEEQYF. The DNA for the CDR3 is TGTGCCAGCAGTTTGAGGCAGCGGGAGGTGGAAGAGCAGTACTTC.

The rearrangement links TRBV5-1 to TRBJ1-2, with a tentative D call TRBD1 (6 bases). The V end lost 0 bases, the J end lost 0 bases, and 15 bases lay between the germline ends. Germline CDR1 reads SGHRS; CDR2 reads YFSETQ. The CDR3 totals 17 residues. Written as DNA, the CDR3 is TGCGCCAGCAGCTTGGCCGGACAGCATGCATCTAACTATGGCTACACCTTC. This translates into CASSLAGQHASNYGYTF. The entire variable domain, with the rest obtained from reference TRBV5-1 and TRBJ1-2, is as follows: KAGVTQTPRYLIKTRGQQVTLSCSPISGHRSVSWYQQTPGQGLQFLFEYFSETQRNKGNFPGRFSGRQFSNSRSEMNVSTLELGDSALYLCASSLAGQHASNYGYTFGSGTRLTVV.

In this sample, this clonotype turned up a few times. This rearrangement joins TRBV4-1 to TRBJ2-4; 14 bases align to TRBD2. The V and J ends lost 1 base and 0 bases, in that order; junction bases with no gene match: 2. There are 18 residues in the CDR3. Germline CDR1 is MGHRA and CDR2 is YSYEKL. CDR3 nucleotide sequence: TGCGCCAGCAGCCAAGGACTAGCGGGGGGGGTAGCCAAAAACATTCAGTACTTC. It codes for CASSQGLAGGVAKNIQYF.

Worth noting for this clonotype: At one end the junction does not follow the germline gene, possibly because of a read error. This chain links TRBV6-5 with TRBJ2-5; 9 bases are shared with TRBD1. The J call could be wrong; TRBJ2-7 is a better fit for the DNA end. This CDR3 spans 20 amino acids. The V gene's germline CDR1 is MNHEY and CDR2 SVGAGI. CDR3 amino acids: CARSYGGGDREYSRWDEQYF. The DNA of the CDR3 is TGTGCCCGCAGTTACGGTGGTGGGGACAGGGAGTATTCCCGTTGGGACGAGCAGTACTTC.

Points on this clonotype: One end of the junction does not line up with germline, which may come from a read error. J is TRBJ1-6 and V is TRBV6-2 or TRBV6-3; D not resolved. CDR1 is MNHEY, CDR2 SVGEGT, per germline. The CDR3 consists of 15 residues. The DNA of the CDR3 is TGTGTCAGCAGAGACGGACGGGTTGGAAATTCACCCCTCCACTTT. It is translated as CVSRDGRVGNSPLHF.

CDR3 DNA sequence: TGTGCCAGCAGTTCATTCGATATAACAGGAAGGGGTAATCAGCCCCAGCATTTT. Its protein product is CASSSFDITGRGNQPQHF. The V and J genes are TRBV28 and TRBJ1-5; a possible D gene is TRBD1 (5 bases). The CDR3 contains 18 residues. V was cut by 4 bases and J by 4 bases, with 23 bases left in between. Germline V gene data show CDR1 as MDHEN and CDR2 as SYDVKM.

The chain is built from TRBV29-1 and TRBJ1-1; D remains unclear. The CDR3 is 12 amino acids. Per germline, CDR1 SQVTM and CDR2 ANQGSEA. V was cut by 5 bases and J by 1 base, with 8 bases left in between. In nucleotides, the CDR3 is TGCAGCGTTACCCAAGGGAACACTGAAGCTTTCTTT. Translating gives CSVTQGNTEAFF. The full variable domain, with the rest looked up from reference TRBV29-1 and TRBJ1-1, is SAVISQKPSRDICQRGTSLTIQCQVDSQVTMMFWYRQQPGQSLTLIATANQGSEATYESGFVIDKFPISRPNLTFSTLTVSNMSPEDSSIYLCSVTQGNTEAFFGQGTRLTVV.

The V call is TRBV6-1, the J call TRBJ2-7, with D maybe TRBD2 (5 bases). CDR1 is MNHNS and CDR2 is SASEGT in the germline V gene. The CDR3 covers 17 residues. Trimming shortened V by 4 bases and J by 3 bases, and 22 bases separated the two germline ends. The CDR3 region has the DNA TGTGCCAGCAGTGGCCACGGTCCGGGGATTCGCTACTACGAGCAGTACTTC. This sequence encodes CASSGHGPGIRYYEQYF.

The chain links TRBV7-9 to TRBJ2-1; 8 nucleotides match TRBD1. The length of the CDR3 is 15 residues. Germline CDR1 and CDR2: SEHNR and FQNEAQ (reference sequence). The ends lost 5 bases at V and 4 bases at J; junction bases unmatched: 7. This CDR3 is CASSPSTGEYNEQFF. CDR3 nucleotides: TGTGCCAGCAGCCCTTCGACAGGGGAATACAATGAGCAGTTCTTC.

The V gene is TRBV20-1, the J gene TRBJ2-1; 7 bases are shared with TRBD2. The CDR3 loop spans 13 amino acids. In germline, CDR1 is DFQATT, CDR2 SNEGSKA (reference sequence). V lost 6 bases and J lost 8; bases outside the gene matches: 10. The CDR3 loop reads CSAQRGSKYEQFF. CDR3 DNA: TGCAGTGCGCAGCGGGGTAGTAAGTATGAGCAGTTCTTC.

This clonotype appeared a single time. The chain joins TRBV9 to TRBJ2-3; TRBD1 agrees at 8 bases. Looked up from germline, CDR1 is SGDLS and CDR2 is YYNGEE. Germline trimming cut 4 bases from V and 4 bases from J; bases unmatched to any gene: 5. The CDR3 sequence is 14 residues long. The CDR3: CASSTGQGSDTQYF. In DNA, the CDR3 is TGTGCCAGCAGCACAGGACAGGGATCAGATACGCAGTATTTT.

This clonotype turned up a few times. The rearrangement joins TRBV5-1 to TRBJ2-1, with TRBD1 matching over 11 bases. This CDR3 is built from 14 residues. Germline CDR1 SGHRS, CDR2 YFSETQ. V gave up 4 bases and J gave up 7 bases; unmatched junction bases: 4. The CDR3 region is CASSTGQGGNEQFF. CDR3 DNA: TGCGCCAGCAGCACGGGACAGGGGGGAAATGAGCAGTTCTTC.

The chain links TRBV4-2 to TRBJ2-5; weak D call: TRBD1 (5 bases). The end of the DNA is better explained by TRBJ2-7, so the J call may be wrong. Germline values: CDR1 LGHNA, CDR2 YNFKEQ. This CDR3 has 17 amino acids. Here the CDR3 reads CASSQEGSGLLSYEQYF. The CDR3 DNA sequence: TGTGCCAGCAGCCAAGAGGGGTCAGGGTTACTATCCTACGAGCAGTACTTC.

This chain links TRBV2 with TRBJ1-2, with a weak D call TRBD1 (6 bases). Germline V lookup: CDR1 SNHLY, CDR2 FYNNEI. With 10 bases removed from V and 0 bases from J, the gap between germline ends came to 18 bases. There are 15 residues in the CDR3. The CDR3 DNA follows: TGTGCCACCTCAGGGACAAGACTTCCTAACTATGGCTACACCTTC. Protein: CATSGTRLPNYGYTF.

The chain employs TRBV9 and TRBJ2-3, with no clear D. CDR1 and CDR2 from the germline V gene are SGDLS and YYNGEE. Trimming cost V 0 bases and J 3 bases, with 14 bases left between them. CDR3 length: 16 amino acids. CDR3 region: CASSVGALGGTDTQYF. CDR3 DNA: TGTGCCAGCAGCGTAGGGGCACTCGGTGGTACAGATACGCAGTATTTT.

This rearrangement joins TRBV3-1 to TRBJ2-1, with TRBD2 matching 8 bases. The CDR3 loop spans 20 amino acids. Germline loops: CDR1 LGHDT, CDR2 YNNKEL (reference sequence). The trim removed 3 bases at V and 0 bases at J, leaving 16 bases unmatched. CDR3 in amino acids: CASSHRGGLAGDSSYNEQFF. CDR3 nucleotides: TGTGCCAGCAGCCATCGGGGTGGGCTAGCGGGCGACAGCTCCTACAATGAGCAGTTCTTC.

The V and J genes are TRBV27 and TRBJ1-2; TRBD1 matches at 12 bases. The CDR3 consists of 16 residues. The junction had 5 bases not matched to a gene; V was cut back by 6 bases and J by 0 bases. The germline V gene has CDR1 MNHEY and CDR2 SMNVEV (reference sequence). This chain's CDR3 is CASRTGQGAANYGYTF. The CDR3, as DNA: TGTGCCAGCAGGACGGGACAGGGGGCCGCTAACTATGGCTACACCTTC.